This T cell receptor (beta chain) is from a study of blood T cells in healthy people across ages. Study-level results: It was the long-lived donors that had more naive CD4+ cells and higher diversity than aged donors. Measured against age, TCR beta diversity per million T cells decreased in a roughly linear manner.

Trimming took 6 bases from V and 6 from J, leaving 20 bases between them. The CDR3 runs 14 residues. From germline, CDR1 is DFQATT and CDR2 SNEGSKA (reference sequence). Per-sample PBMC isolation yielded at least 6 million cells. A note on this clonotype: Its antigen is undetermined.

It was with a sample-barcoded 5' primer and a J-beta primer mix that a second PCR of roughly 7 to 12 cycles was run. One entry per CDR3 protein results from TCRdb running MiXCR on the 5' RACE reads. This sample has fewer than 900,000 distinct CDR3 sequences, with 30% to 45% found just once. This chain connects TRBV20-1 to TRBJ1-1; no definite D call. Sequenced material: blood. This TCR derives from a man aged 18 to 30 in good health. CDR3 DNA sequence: TGCAGTGCAGAAGGCAGCGGTACTTTCGCTGAAGCTTTCTTT. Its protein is CSAEGSGTFAEAFF.